Included here is one T cell receptor beta chain sequence, with context. Its antigen remains unidentified. At one boundary the junction diverges from the germline segment, which might be a read error. The data derive from a study of blood T cells in healthy people across ages. Sample-barcoded 5' priming and a J-beta primer mix drove a second PCR of roughly 6 to 12 cycles. Each cDNA molecule was tagged by a template-switch adaptor that had 12 random nucleotides. TCRdb re-called the 5' RACE reads with MiXCR, one entry per CDR3 protein. The top ten clones hold over 2% of a sample with about 1.8 million distinct CDR3 sequences, less than 50% of them seen once. Each donor gave approximately 9.7 milliliters of peripheral blood. The CDR3 consists of 17 residues. Looked up from germline, CDR1 is SGHTA and CDR2 is FQGTGA. Broader study findings: Underestimates were what the diversity estimates from one million T cells were considered to be. Strongly correlated with naive T cell percentage was TCR beta diversity.

This clonotype was obtained from a woman between 40 and 55 years old in good health. The rearrangement joins TRBV7-3 to TRBJ2-3; possibly TRBD2 for D (7 bases). What was sequenced was blood. The CDR3 loop is CASSLGSGGPPTHTQYF. The CDR3 bases are TGTGCCAGCAGCTTAGGATCGGGGGGCCCCCCCACACATACGCAGTATTTT.